The clone carrying this T cell receptor beta chain has just one count. The antigen is undetermined. These data originate in a study of response to subunit inactivated influenza vaccine. This CDR3 has 10 amino acids. Trimming took 4 bases from V and 10 from J, leaving 8 bases between them. CDR1 is SQVTM and CDR2 is ANQGSEA in the germline V gene. General observations from the study: Authors proposed each seasonal influenza vaccination draws in few new T cells.

TCRdb ran MiXCR on the RT-PCR reads and lists one entry per CDR3 protein. The sample carries roughly 500,000 distinct CDR3 sequences, roughly 23% recorded once. The chain carries TRBV29-1 and TRBJ2-1; D not certain. The sequence was collected from a man between 50 and 59 years old who received an inactivated influenza vaccine. Sample: CD4+ T cells sorted from PBMCs, taken 5 days after vaccination. In nucleotides, the CDR3 is TGCAGCGTTGGATGGGAAGAGCAGTTCTTC. It translates to CSVGWEEQFF.